The following is a T cell receptor beta chain sequence with its context. Its antigen is undetermined. These data originate in a study of vaccination and CD4 T cells after COVID-19. Study background: The convalescent population consisted of six males and four females, two of whom were of Hispanic ethnicity. As their vaccination, participants received two doses of either BNT162b2 or mRNA-1273 vaccine. Median time from COVID diagnosis to post-COVID sampling was over 95 days (35 to 161).

Germline-derived CDR1 and CDR2 are SGHAT and FQNNGV. After removal of 8 bases from V and 0 bases from J, the junction contained 18 bases not matched to a gene. This CDR3 is built from 19 residues. Regarding treatment: approximately 9-day PBMC culture with coronavirus spike peptide pools or control peptides (ViraFEST assay). Peptide pools at 8 to 10 ug/ml and IL-2 at about 9.6 IU/ml were added to cultures of some 1.9 million PBMCs per well. Sequence data for DNA of cultured CD4+ T cells were generated by the Oncomine TCR Beta short-read assay. TCRdb independently ran MiXCR on the PCR reads; one entry per CDR3 protein. The sample has more than 9,000 distinct CDR3 sequences, around two fifths seen once.

The chain is built from TRBV11-2 and TRBJ2-2, with 7 bases lining up with TRBD2. This sequence originates from a human donor with COVID-19. Sequenced sample: cultured CD4+ T cells from blood. CDR3 sequence: CASVKVGRGGSTNTGELFF. As DNA, the CDR3 is TGTGCCAGCGTGAAGGTGGGGAGGGGAGGGTCCACGAACACCGGGGAGCTGTTTTTT. The entire variable domain, with the rest obtained from reference TRBV11-2 and TRBJ2-2, is as follows: EAGVAQSPRYKIIEKRQSVAFWCNPISGHATLYWYQQILGQGPKLLIQFQNNGVVDDSQLPKDRFSAERLKGVDSTLKIQPAKLEDSAVYLCASVKVGRGGSTNTGELFFGEGSRLTVL.